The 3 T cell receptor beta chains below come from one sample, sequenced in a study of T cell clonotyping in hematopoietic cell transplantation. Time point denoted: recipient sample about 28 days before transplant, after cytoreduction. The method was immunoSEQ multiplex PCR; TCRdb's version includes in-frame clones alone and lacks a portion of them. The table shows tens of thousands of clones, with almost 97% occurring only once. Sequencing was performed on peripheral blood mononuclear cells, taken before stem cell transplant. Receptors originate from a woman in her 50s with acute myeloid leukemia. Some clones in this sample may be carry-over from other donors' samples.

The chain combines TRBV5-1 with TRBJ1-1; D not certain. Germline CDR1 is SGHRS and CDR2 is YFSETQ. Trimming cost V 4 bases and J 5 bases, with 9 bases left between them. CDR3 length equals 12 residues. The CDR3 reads CASSLGSTEAFF. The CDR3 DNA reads TGCGCCAGCAGCCTCGGGAGTACTGAAGCTTTCTTT.

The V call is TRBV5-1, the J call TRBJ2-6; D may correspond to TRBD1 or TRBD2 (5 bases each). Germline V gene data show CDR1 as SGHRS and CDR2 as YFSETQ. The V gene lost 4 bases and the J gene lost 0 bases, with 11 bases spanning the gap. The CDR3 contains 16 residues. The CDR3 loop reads CASSRDLNSGANVLTF. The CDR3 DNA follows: TGCGCCAGCAGCCGGGACCTCAACTCTGGGGCCAACGTCCTGACTTTC.

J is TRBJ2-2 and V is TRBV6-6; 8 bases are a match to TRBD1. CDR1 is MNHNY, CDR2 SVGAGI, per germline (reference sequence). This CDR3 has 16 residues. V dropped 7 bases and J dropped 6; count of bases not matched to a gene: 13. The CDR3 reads CASILGGQGAAGELFF. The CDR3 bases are TGTGCCAGCATCCTTGGGGGCCAGGGGGCTGCCGGGGAGCTGTTTTTT.